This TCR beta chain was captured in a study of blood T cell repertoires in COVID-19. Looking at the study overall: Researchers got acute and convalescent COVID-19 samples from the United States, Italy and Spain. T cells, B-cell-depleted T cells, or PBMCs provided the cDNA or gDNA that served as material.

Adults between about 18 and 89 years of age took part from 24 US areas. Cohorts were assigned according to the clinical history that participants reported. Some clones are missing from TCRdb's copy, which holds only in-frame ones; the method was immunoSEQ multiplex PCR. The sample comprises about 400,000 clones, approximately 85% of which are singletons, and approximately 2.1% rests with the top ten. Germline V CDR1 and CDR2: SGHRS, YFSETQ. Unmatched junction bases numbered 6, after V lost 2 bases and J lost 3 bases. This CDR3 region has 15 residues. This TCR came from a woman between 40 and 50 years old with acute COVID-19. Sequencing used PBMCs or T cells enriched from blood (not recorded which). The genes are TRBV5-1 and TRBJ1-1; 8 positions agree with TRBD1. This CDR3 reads CASSFLQQGDTEAFF. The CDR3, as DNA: TGCGCCAGCAGCTTTCTTCAACAGGGGGACACTGAAGCTTTCTTT. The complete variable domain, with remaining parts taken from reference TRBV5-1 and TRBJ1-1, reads KAGVTQTPRYLIKTRGQQVTLSCSPISGHRSVSWYQQTPGQGLQFLFEYFSETQRNKGNFPGRFSGRQFSNSRSEMNVSTLELGDSALYLCASSFLQQGDTEAFFGQGTRLTVV.